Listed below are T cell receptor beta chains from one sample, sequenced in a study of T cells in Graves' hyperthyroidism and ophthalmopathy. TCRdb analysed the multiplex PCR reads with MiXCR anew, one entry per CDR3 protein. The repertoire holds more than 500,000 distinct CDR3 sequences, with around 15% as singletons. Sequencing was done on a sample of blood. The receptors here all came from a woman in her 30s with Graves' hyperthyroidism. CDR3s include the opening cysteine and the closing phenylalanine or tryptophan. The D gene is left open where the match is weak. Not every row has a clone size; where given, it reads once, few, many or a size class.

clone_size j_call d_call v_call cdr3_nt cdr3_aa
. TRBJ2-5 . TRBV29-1 TGCAGCGTGGCGGGACGGATGCAAGAGACCCAGTACTTC CSVAGRMQETQYF
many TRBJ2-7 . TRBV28 TGTGCCAGCAGTTTTATAGCGGAATCCTCCTACGAGCAGTACTTC CASSFIAESSYEQYF
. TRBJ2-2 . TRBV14 TGTGCCAGCAGCTGGGGGGAGTACGGGGAGCTGTTTTTT CASSWGEYGELFF
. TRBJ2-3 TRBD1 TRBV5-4 TGTGCCAGCAGCTTGGCCCAGGGGGCAGATACGCAGTATTTT CASSLAQGADTQYF
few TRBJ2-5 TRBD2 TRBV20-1 TGCAGTGCCCGGACTAGCCCTAAGGAGGATAAAGTGGAGACCCAGTACTTC CSARTSPKEDKVETQYF
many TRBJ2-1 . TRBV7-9 TGTGCCTCCACCGGCAGAGCCTCCTACAATGAGCAGTTCTTC CASTGRASYNEQFF
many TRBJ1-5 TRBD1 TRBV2 TGTGCCAGCACCGAACAGGGGAAGGGCAATCAGCCCCAGCATTTT CASTEQGKGNQPQHF
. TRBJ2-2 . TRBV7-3 TGTGCCAGCAGGCAGGGGAACCAGAGAACCACCGGGGAGCTGTTTTTT CASRQGNQRTTGELFF
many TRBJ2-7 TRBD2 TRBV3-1 TGTGCCAGCAGCAAAGCGGGATCCAACGAGCAGTACTTC CASSKAGSNEQYF
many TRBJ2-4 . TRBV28 TGTGCCAGCGGGCGAGGTAGAGGCATTCAGTACTTC CASGRGRGIQYF
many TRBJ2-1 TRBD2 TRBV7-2 TGTGCCAGCAGCTTGACTAGCGGGAGGTGGGATGAGCAGTTCTTC CASSLTSGRWDEQFF
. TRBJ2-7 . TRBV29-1 TGCAGCGCCGCCGGGGCCACCTACGAGCAGTACTTC CSAAGATYEQYF
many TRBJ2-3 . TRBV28 TGTGCCAGCAGTTTTGGAGCGCGAGCAAGCACAGATACGCAGTATTTT CASSFGARASTDTQYF
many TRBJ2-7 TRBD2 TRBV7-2 TGTGCCAGCAGCCCCCAGACTAGCGGGACGGTGCAGTACTTC CASSPQTSGTVQYF
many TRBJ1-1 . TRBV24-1 TGTGCCACCAGTGACCCCTCTAAGGGTGGAACTGAAGCTTTCTTT CATSDPSKGGTEAFF
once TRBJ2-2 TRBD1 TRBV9 TGTGCCAGCAGCCCGGGACAGAGTAGCACCAGGGAGCTGTTTTTT CASSPGQSSTRELFF
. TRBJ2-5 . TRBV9 TGTGCCAGCAGCGTAGTATCTAGTGGGACCCAGTACTTC CASSVVSSGTQYF
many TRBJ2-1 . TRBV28 TGTGCCAGCAGCCGGGGAGAATTCTTATGGGCCAATGAGCAGTTCTTC CASSRGEFLWANEQFF
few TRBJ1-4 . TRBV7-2 TGTGCCAGCAGCCCCGGGAGGGTGAATGAAAAACTGTTTTTT CASSPGRVNEKLFF
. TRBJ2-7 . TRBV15 TGTGCCACCGGGGGCGAGGCAGGGGCTCACGAGCAGTACTTC CATGGEAGAHEQYF
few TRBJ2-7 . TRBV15 TGTGCCACCAGCAGGGGTGGAAGCTCCTACGAGCAGTACTTC CATSRGGSSYEQYF
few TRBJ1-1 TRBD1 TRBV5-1 TGCGCCAGCAGCCTACAGGGGGCAAGGTCTGAAGCTTTCTTT CASSLQGARSEAFF
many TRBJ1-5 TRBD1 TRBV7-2 TGTGCCAGCAGCCTCGGACAGGGGCAAGGTCAGCCCCAGCATTTT CASSLGQGQGQPQHF
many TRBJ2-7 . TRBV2 TGTGCCAGCAGACCTAGACTAGTTGTCTACGAGCAGTACTTC CASRPRLVVYEQYF
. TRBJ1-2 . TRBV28 TGTGCCAGCAGTACCCCCGGGATACAATATGGCTACACCTTC CASSTPGIQYGYTF
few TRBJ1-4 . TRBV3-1 TGCGCGGAAGAAAAACTGTTTTTT CAEEKLFF
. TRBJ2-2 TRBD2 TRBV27 TGTGCCAGCAGTTCTTCTAGCGGGGTTCTCCCGAGCACCGGGGAGCTGTTTTTT CASSSSSGVLPSTGELFF
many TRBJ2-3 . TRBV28 TGTGCCAGCAGTTTGGTCCCTAGCCTGACAGATACGCAGTATTTT CASSLVPSLTDTQYF
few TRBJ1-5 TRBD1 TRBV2 TGTGCCAGCAGCAAGGACAGGGGACTGAATCAGCCCCAGCATTTT CASSKDRGLNQPQHF
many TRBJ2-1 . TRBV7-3 TGTGCCAGCAGCCTTACAACTACGATTCAGTACAATGAGCAGTTCTTC CASSLTTTIQYNEQFF
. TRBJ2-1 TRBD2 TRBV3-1 TGTGCCAGCAGGGCTAGCGGGAGGGCCGGAAATGAGCAGTTCTTC CASRASGRAGNEQFF
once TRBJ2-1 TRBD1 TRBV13 TGTGCCAGCAGCTTTCGGACAGGGTCAACCACTTACAATGAGCAGTTCTTC CASSFRTGSTTYNEQFF
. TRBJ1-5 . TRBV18 TGTGCCAGCTCACCATGGAGGAGCAATCAGCCCCAGCATTTT CASSPWRSNQPQHF
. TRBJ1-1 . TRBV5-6 TGTGCCAGCAGCTCCTCGGGCCCTGAAGCTTTCTTT CASSSSGPEAFF
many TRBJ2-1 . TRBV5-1 TGCGCCAGCTTCGCTAGAGGGAGTAGTGATGAGCAGTTCTTC CASFARGSSDEQFF
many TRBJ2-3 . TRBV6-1 TGTGCCAGCAAGGCTAGTTTCACAGATACGCAGTATTTT CASKASFTDTQYF
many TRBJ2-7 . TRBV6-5 TGTGCCAGCAGTTACTCCAGGGAGGCCGAGCAGTACTTC CASSYSREAEQYF
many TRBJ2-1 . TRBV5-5 TGTGCCAGCAGCCCGCTCGGAGTGGGGGGTGAGCAGTTCTTC CASSPLGVGGEQFF
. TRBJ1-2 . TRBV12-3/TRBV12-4 TGTGCCAGCAGTCCTGGACGGTACTTTTTTAACTATGGCTACACCTTC CASSPGRYFFNYGYTF
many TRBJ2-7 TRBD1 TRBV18 TGTGCCAGCTCATTGGGGACAGGGGATAACGAGCAGTACTTC CASSLGTGDNEQYF
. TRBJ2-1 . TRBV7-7 TGTGCTAGCAGCTTAGAGGTGGGAACAGAGCAGTTCTTC CASSLEVGTEQFF
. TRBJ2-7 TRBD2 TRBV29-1 TGCAGCGTTGCCGATAGCGGGAGGGGATTCTACGAGCAGTACTTC CSVADSGRGFYEQYF
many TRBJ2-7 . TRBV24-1 TGTGCCACCAGTGATTCCCGGGAGAGCAGGTACGAGCAGTACTTC CATSDSRESRYEQYF
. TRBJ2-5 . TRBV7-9 TGTGCCAGCAGCACGGAGACCCAGTACTTC CASSTETQYF